This entry lists 7 T cell receptor beta chains sequenced from one sample in a study of shared clonotypes between healthy human individuals (dated by TCRdb to the early 2020s). For the CD8 naive samples, CD45RO-negative cells were positively selected for CCR7, yielding a CD45RA+CCR7+ population from which TemRA cells were excluded. The library was obtained by the immunoSEQ multiplex PCR assay. What TCRdb holds here is the immuneACCESS table cut down to in-frame rearrangements. Part of the clones is not present; checked against another copy, under half of the missing clones reflect an unresolved V gene, and the others are unexplained. Present in this sample are some 2.1 million clones, approximately 92% of which were seen just once. About 1.6% of the sample is held by the ten biggest clonotypes. The material sequenced was naive CD8+ T cells from PBMCs. The sample's cell subset or site label, decoded: CD45RA+CCR7+. These TCRs come from a man aged 18 to 29 in good health. Some clones in this sample may be carry-over from other donors' samples.

The sample holds one count of this clone. The chain is built from TRBV30 and TRBJ1-3; possible D gene TRBD1, 5 bases. The CDR3 spans 14 residues. With 2 bases removed from V and 3 bases from J, the gap between germline ends came to 11 bases. The germline V gene encodes CDR1 GTSNPN and CDR2 SVGIG (reference sequence). The CDR3, as DNA: TGTGCCTGGAGTCACCGGGACCGTGGAAACACCATATATTTT. Translation gives CAWSHRDRGNTIYF.

The rearrangement joins TRBV4-1 to TRBJ2-5; TRBD1 agrees at 8 bases. With V trimmed by 0 bases and J by 5 bases, 11 bases remained unmatched. The germline V gene has CDR1 MGHRA and CDR2 YSYEKL. The CDR3 runs to 17 residues. This chain's CDR3 is CASSQDPFQGAWETQYF. The CDR3 DNA reads TGCGCCAGCAGCCAAGATCCGTTCCAGGGGGCGTGGGAGACCCAGTACTTC.

This chain connects TRBV27 to TRBJ1-3, with D perhaps TRBD1 (6 bases). This CDR3 has 16 residues. The germline V and J ends were trimmed by 2 bases and 3 bases, with 14 bases remaining between them. Per germline, CDR1 MNHEY and CDR2 SMNVEV (reference sequence). Here the CDR3 reads CASSLRGQSFGNTIYF. The CDR3, as DNA: TGTGCCAGCAGTTTACGCGGACAGTCGTTTGGAAACACCATATATTTT.

This clone came up a few times. This chain uses TRBV9 with TRBJ1-1; D possibly corresponds to TRBD1 (6 bases). The CDR3 covers 15 residues. Germline V gene sequence: CDR1 SGDLS, CDR2 YYNGEE. Trimming left V 3 bases short and J 4 bases short, with 16 bases between. The CDR3 region is CASSGGDRSSTEAFF. CDR3 DNA: TGTGCCAGCAGCGGGGGAGACAGGAGCTCCACTGAAGCTTTCTTT.

CDR3 nucleotide sequence: TGCGCCAGCACCGGGGGTACGAAGAAGTACTTC. It encodes CASTGGTKKYF. This chain connects TRBV5-1 to TRBJ2-7; tentative D call: TRBD2 (6 bases). Trimming removed 6 bases from V and 11 bases from J, with 15 bases in between. Germline V gene data show CDR1 as SGHRS and CDR2 as YFSETQ. The CDR3 is 11 residues long.

The chain is built from TRBV2 and TRBJ2-1; TRBD2 matches 8 bases. Germline assignment: CDR1 SNHLY and CDR2 FYNNEI. This CDR3 has 16 residues. V lost 7 bases and J lost 0; bases outside the gene matches: 8. The CDR3 spells CASTISGTSSYNEQFF. The CDR3 DNA follows: TGTGCCAGCACCATTAGCGGGACGAGCTCCTACAATGAGCAGTTCTTC.

The rearrangement uses TRBV6-1 and TRBJ2-7; D call uncertain. Germline V gene data show CDR1 as MNHNS and CDR2 as SASEGT. CDR3 length equals 13 residues. The ends were cut back, 6 bases at V and 2 bases at J, with 11 bases in the middle. CDR3 sequence reads: CASSPVGPYEQYF. As DNA, the CDR3 is TGTGCCAGCAGCCCGGTCGGGCCCTACGAGCAGTACTTC.